Each of the 11 T cell receptor beta chains below was sequenced from the same sample in a study of blood T cell repertoires in COVID-19. The assay was immunoSEQ multiplex PCR, and TCRdb's table has in-frame clones only and misses some. Of about 39,000 clones in the sample, approximately 89% were seen once. What was sequenced was peripheral blood. Receptors originate from a man over 45 with active COVID-19.

V gene TRBV11-3 combines with J gene TRBJ2-1; 8 nucleotides agree with TRBD2. Germline V CDR1 and CDR2: SGHNT, YENEEA. The CDR3 covers 14 residues. The junction had 5 bases not matched to a gene; V was cut back by 5 bases and J by 5 bases. The CDR3 sequence: CASSRSGGHNEQFF. DNA of the CDR3: TGTGCCAGCAGCCGGAGCGGGGGACACAATGAGCAGTTCTTC.

V and J are TRBV30 and TRBJ1-6, with 9 bases lining up with TRBD1. Looked up from germline, CDR1 is GTSNPN and CDR2 is SVGIG (reference sequence). CDR3 length: 15 amino acids. The V segment lost 0 bases and the J segment 9 bases; nucleotides outside the gene matches: 6. CDR3 loop: CAWSVWNRGLSPLHF. The CDR3 bases are TGTGCCTGGAGTGTATGGAACAGGGGGCTTTCACCCCTCCACTTT.

V gene TRBV29-1 combines with J gene TRBJ2-5; TRBD1 agrees at 8 bases. Germline V CDR1 and CDR2: SQVTM, ANQGSEA. CDR3 length: 14 amino acids. V dropped 6 bases and J dropped 5; count of bases not matched to a gene: 11. This CDR3 reads CSVRSGTGGETQYF. DNA of the CDR3: TGCAGCGTCAGATCCGGGACAGGAGGGGAGACCCAGTACTTC.

The V gene is TRBV27, the J gene TRBJ1-1; weak D call: TRBD1 (6 bases). Germline-derived CDR1 and CDR2 are MNHEY and SMNVEV (reference sequence). V gave up 8 bases and J gave up 3 bases, with 22 bases separating them. The CDR3 is 16 residues long. CDR3 DNA sequence: TGTGCCAGCCCCGTGTTGAGGGGGGGAGATTACACTGAAGCTTTCTTT. Its protein product is CASPVLRGGDYTEAFF.

The V gene is TRBV2, the J gene TRBJ2-7, with D unresolved. Trimming pared 4 bases from V and 0 bases from J, leaving 10 bases between. Germline V gene lookup returns CDR1 SNHLY and CDR2 FYNNEI. The CDR3 totals 14 residues. The CDR3: CASSGGSLSYEQYF. CDR3 coding DNA: TGTGCCAGCAGTGGAGGATCCCTCTCCTACGAGCAGTACTTC.

The chain has TRBV9 and TRBJ2-3, with TRBD2 as a possible D gene (5 bases). The CDR3 sequence is 14 residues long. V was pared by 0 bases and J by 5 bases, with 10 bases between. Germline values: CDR1 SGDLS, CDR2 YYNGEE. The CDR3 sequence is CASSVGIRGDTQYF. CDR3 coding DNA: TGTGCCAGCAGCGTAGGAATACGGGGAGATACGCAGTATTTT.

CDR3 DNA sequence: TGTGCCAGCAGTGTGTATCTACAAGAGACCCAGTACTTC. Residues: CASSVYLQETQYF. V and J are TRBV2 and TRBJ2-5; D gene unclear. CDR3 size: 13 residues. V gave up 4 bases and J gave up 2 bases, with 8 bases separating them. Germline V gives CDR1 SNHLY, CDR2 FYNNEI.

On this clone itself: Compared with germline, one end of the junction differs, possibly owing to a read error. J is TRBJ2-3 and V is TRBV7-7, with 7 bases that match TRBD2. This CDR3 is built from 15 residues. CDR1 SSHAT and CDR2 FNYEAQ come from the germline V gene (reference sequence). The CDR3 region is CASSLLGGRADTQYF. The CDR3 region has the DNA TGTGCTAGCAGCTTATTGGGCGGGAGAGCAGATACGCAGTATTTT.

This chain joins TRBV6-6 and TRBJ2-2; 7 bases are shared with TRBD1. Unmatched junction bases numbered 8, after V lost 6 bases and J lost 7 bases. The CDR3 is 14 residues long. CDR1 and CDR2 from the germline V gene are MNHNY and SVGAGI (reference sequence). CDR3 bases: TGTGCCAGCAGCCCTGACAGGGAAGTCGGGGAGCTGTTTTTT. Protein sequence: CASSPDREVGELFF.

The chain couples TRBV28 to TRBJ2-5; tentative D call: TRBD2 (5 bases). The CDR3 runs to 13 residues. The V gene's germline CDR1 is MDHEN and CDR2 SYDVKM. Trimming took off 7 bases at V and 5 bases at J, with 14 bases between the two ends. The chain's CDR3 is CASIDRASETQYF. In DNA form, the CDR3 reads TGTGCCAGCATTGATAGGGCTAGCGAGACCCAGTACTTC.

This sequence joins TRBV19 and TRBJ2-1; the D gene is possibly TRBD2 (5 bases). Trimming pared 5 bases from V and 10 bases from J, leaving 12 bases between. This CDR3 has 12 residues. Germline assignment: CDR1 LNHDA and CDR2 SQIVND (reference sequence). The CDR3 loop reads CASSPTRREQFF. The CDR3 DNA is TGTGCCAGTAGTCCCACAAGGAGGGAGCAGTTCTTC.